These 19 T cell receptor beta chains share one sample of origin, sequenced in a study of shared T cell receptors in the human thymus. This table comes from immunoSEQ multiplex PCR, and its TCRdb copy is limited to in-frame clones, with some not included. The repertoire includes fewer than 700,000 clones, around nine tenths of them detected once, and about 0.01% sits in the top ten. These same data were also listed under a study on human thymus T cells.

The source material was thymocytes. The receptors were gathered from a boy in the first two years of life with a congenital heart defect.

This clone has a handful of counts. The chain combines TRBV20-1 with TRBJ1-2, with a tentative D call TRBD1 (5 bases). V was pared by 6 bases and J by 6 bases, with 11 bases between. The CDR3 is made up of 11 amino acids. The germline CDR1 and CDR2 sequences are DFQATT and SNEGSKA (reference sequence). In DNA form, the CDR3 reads TGCAGTGCCCCTAGGGGAAATGGCTACACCTTC. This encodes CSAPRGNGYTF.

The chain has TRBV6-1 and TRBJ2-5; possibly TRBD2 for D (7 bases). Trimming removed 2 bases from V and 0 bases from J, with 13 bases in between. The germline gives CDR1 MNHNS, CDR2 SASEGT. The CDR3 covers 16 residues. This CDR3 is CASSERGGEYQETQYF. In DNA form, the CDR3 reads TGTGCCAGCAGTGAAAGGGGGGGAGAGTACCAAGAGACCCAGTACTTC.

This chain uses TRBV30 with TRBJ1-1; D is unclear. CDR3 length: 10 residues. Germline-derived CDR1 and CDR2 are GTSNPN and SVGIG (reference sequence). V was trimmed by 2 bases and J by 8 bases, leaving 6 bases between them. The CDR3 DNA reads TGTGCCTGGAGTCAACTCGAAGCTTTCTTT. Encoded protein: CAWSQLEAFF.

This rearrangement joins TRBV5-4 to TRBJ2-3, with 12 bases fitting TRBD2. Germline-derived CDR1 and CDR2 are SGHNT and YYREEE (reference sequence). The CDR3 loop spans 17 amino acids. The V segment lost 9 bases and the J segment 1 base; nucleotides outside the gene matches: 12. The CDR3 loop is CATKTSGRSKGTDTQYF. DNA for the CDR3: TGTGCCACCAAGACTAGCGGGAGAAGTAAAGGCACAGATACGCAGTATTTT.

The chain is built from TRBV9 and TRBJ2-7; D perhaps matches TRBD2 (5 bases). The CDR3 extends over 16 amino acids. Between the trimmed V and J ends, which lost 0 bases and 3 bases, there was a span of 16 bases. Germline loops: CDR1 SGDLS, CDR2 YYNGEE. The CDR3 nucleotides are TGTGCCAGCAGCGTAGGCGGGTCTCGATTTTACTACGAGCAGTACTTC. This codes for CASSVGGSRFYYEQYF.

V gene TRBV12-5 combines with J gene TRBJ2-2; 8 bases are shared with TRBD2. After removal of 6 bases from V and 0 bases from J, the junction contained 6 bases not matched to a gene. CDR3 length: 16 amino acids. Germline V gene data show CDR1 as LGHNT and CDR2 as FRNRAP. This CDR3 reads CASGPLAGSNTGELFF. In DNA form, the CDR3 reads TGTGCTAGTGGGCCGCTAGCGGGCTCGAACACCGGGGAGCTGTTTTTT. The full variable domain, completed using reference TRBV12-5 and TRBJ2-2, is DARVTQTPRHKVTEMGQEVTMRCQPILGHNTVFWYRQTMMQGLELLAYFRNRAPLDDSGMPKDRFSAEMPDATLATLKIQPSEPRDSAVYFCASGPLAGSNTGELFFGEGSRLTVL.

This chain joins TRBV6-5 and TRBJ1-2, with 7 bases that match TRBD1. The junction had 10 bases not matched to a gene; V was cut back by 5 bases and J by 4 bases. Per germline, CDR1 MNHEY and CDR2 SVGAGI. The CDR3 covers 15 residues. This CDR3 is CASSPGRTGPYGYTF. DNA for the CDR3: TGTGCCAGCAGTCCGGGGAGGACAGGACCCTATGGCTACACCTTC.

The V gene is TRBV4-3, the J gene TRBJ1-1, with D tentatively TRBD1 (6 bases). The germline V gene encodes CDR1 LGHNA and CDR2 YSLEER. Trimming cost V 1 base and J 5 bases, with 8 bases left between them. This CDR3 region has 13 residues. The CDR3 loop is CASSQVGATEAFF. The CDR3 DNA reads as TGCGCCAGCAGCCAAGTGGGGGCGACTGAAGCTTTCTTT.

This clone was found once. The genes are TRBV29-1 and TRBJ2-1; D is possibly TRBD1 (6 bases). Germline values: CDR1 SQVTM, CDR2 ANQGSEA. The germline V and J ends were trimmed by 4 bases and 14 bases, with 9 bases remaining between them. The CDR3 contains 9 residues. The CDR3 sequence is CSVGGQKFF. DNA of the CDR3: TGCAGCGTTGGGGGGCAGAAGTTCTTC.

CDR3 region: CASSAPGGEGEQFF. CDR3 DNA sequence: TGTGCCAGCAGCGCCCCCGGGGGGGAGGGGGAGCAGTTCTTC. The rearrangement joins TRBV5-4 to TRBJ2-1; 8 bases agree with TRBD2. The junction had 10 bases not matched to a gene; V was cut back by 4 bases and J by 10 bases. The CDR3 is 14 residues long. Germline CDR1 and CDR2: SGHNT and YYREEE (reference sequence).

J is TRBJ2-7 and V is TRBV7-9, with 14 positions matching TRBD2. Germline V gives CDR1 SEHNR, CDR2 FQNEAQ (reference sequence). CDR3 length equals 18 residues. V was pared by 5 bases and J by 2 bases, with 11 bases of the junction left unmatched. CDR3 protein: CASSPTVGLAGDPYEQYF. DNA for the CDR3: TGTGCCAGCAGCCCGACGGTGGGACTAGCGGGAGATCCCTACGAGCAGTACTTC.

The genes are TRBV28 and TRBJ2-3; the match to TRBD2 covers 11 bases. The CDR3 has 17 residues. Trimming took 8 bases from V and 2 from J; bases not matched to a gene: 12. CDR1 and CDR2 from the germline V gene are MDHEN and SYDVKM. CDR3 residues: CASGGNRLAGLTDTQYF. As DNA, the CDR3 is TGTGCCAGCGGGGGGAACCGACTAGCGGGACTCACAGATACGCAGTATTTT.

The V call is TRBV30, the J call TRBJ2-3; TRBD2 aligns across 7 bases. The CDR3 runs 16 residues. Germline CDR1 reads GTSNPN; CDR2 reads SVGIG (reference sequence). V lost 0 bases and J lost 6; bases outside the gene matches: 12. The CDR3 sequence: CAWSVPPSGEGDTQYF. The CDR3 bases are TGTGCCTGGAGTGTACCGCCTAGCGGAGAGGGGGATACGCAGTATTTT.

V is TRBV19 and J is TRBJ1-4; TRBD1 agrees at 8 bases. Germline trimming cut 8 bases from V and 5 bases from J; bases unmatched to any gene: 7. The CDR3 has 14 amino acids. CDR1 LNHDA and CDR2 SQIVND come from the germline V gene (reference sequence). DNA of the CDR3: TGTGCCAGTGTGGGACAGGAGGCCAATGAAAAACTGTTTTTT. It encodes CASVGQEANEKLFF. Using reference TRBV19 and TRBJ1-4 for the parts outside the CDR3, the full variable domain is DGGITQSPKYLFRKEGQNVTLSCEQNLNHDAMYWYRQDPGQGLRLIYYSQIVNDFQKGDIAEGYSVSREKKESFPLTVTSAQKNPTAFYLCASVGQEANEKLFFGSGTQLSVL.

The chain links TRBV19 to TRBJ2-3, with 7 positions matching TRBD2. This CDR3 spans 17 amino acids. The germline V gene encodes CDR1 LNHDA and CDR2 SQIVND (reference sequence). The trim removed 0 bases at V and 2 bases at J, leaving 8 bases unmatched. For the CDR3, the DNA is TGTGCCAGTAGTATAGATCTGTGGACTAGACCCACAGATACGCAGTATTTT. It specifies CASSIDLWTRPTDTQYF.

CDR3 nucleotide sequence: TGTGCCAGTAGTATCACGGCAGGCGCCTACCAAGAGACCCAGTACTTC. Translating gives CASSITAGAYQETQYF. This rearrangement joins TRBV19 to TRBJ2-5; no firm D call. Germline-derived CDR1 and CDR2 are LNHDA and SQIVND (reference sequence). This CDR3 is built from 16 residues. The V end was cut by 3 bases, the J end by 0 bases, with 14 bases between.

CDR3: CSAFFLSGYSYEQYF. CDR3 nucleotide sequence: TGCAGCGCCTTCTTCCTTAGCGGCTACTCCTACGAGCAGTACTTC. J is TRBJ2-7 and V is TRBV29-1, with D possibly matching TRBD2 (6 bases). The CDR3 extends over 15 amino acids. CDR1 is SQVTM, CDR2 ANQGSEA, per germline. V lost 7 bases and J lost 0, with 19 bases in between.

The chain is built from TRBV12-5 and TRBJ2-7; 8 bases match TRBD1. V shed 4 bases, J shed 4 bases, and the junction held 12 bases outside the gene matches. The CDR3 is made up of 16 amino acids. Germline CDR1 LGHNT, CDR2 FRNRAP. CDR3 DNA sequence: TGTGCTAGTGGTTACCGGACAGGGAAGTTCCGTTACGAGCAGTACTTC. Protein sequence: CASGYRTGKFRYEQYF.

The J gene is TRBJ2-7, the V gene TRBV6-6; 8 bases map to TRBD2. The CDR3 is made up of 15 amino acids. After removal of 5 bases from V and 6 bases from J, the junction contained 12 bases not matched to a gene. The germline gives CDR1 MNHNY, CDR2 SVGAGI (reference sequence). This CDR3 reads CASSPPPSGRSEQYF. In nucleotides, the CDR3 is TGTGCCAGCAGTCCCCCTCCGAGCGGGAGAAGCGAGCAGTACTTC.